Listed here is a single T cell receptor beta chain. J gave up 8 bases and V 2 bases, and 17 bases lay outside the gene matches. CDR3 length equals 18 residues. Per germline, CDR1 GTSNPN and CDR2 SVGIG (reference sequence). This sample was taken from a study of blood T cell repertoires in COVID-19. Data came from immunoSEQ multiplex PCR; TCRdb stores just in-frame clones and leaves some out. The top ten clones hold more than 30% of a sample with roughly 58,000 clones, approximately 75% of them seen once. The chain recombines TRBV30 with TRBJ1-4; 10 bases line up with TRBD1. The sequence was obtained from a man aged 55 to 70 with COVID-19, enrolled during active disease. The source material was peripheral blood. The CDR3 coding sequence is TGTGCCTGGAGTAAGGACCCGGGACAGGGGTCCGGAAGGGAAAAACTGTTTTTT. Translated: CAWSKDPGQGSGREKLFF.